This T cell receptor (beta chain) was sequenced for a study of blood T cell repertoires in COVID-19. As for the study in general: Sources were T cells, B-cell-depleted T cells, or PBMCs; the material itself was cDNA or gDNA.

CDR3 length: 15 residues. Germline-derived CDR1 and CDR2 are LGHNT and FRNRAP. V lost 7 bases, J lost 1 base, and 16 bases lay in between. During active infection, Seattle patients enrolled and were then monitored through disease. In the original workflow: Estimation of nucleated cell counts relied on the amplification of reference gene primers. Clones were sequenced by immunoSEQ multiplex PCR, and TCRdb holds only the in-frame ones, with some missing. Clone size and V and J calls were adopted from that table, with D and trimming inferred from the DNA. The data contain approximately 190,000 clones, about four fifths of them singletons.

The specimen sequenced was peripheral blood. This sequence was found in a woman in her sixties with COVID-19, enrolled during active disease. V is TRBV12-5 and J is TRBJ1-2; a possible D gene is TRBD1 (6 bases). The chain's CDR3 is CASAPEWGHNYGYTF. Here the CDR3 DNA reads TGTGCTAGTGCCCCGGAGTGGGGACATAACTATGGCTACACCTTC.